This record covers a single T cell receptor beta chain. In preparing the TRB cDNA libraries, 5' RACE with UMI labels was used. After re-calling the 5' RACE reads, TCRdb lists one entry per CDR3 protein, DNA absent. The sample includes 150,000 or so distinct CDR3 sequences. This sample is drawn from a study of CXCR3-negative and CXCR3-positive naive CD8 T cells. The CDR3 is 14 amino acids. Germline V gene data show CDR1 as MNHEY and CDR2 as SVGEGT. This clonotype was sampled from a human donor in good health. Some clones in this sample may be carry-over from other donors' samples. J is TRBJ2-7 and V is TRBV6-2 or TRBV6-3; TCRdb calls TRBD2, which cannot be checked without DNA. Sample: naive CXCR3- CD8+ T cells from blood. As for subset: CD45RO-CCR7+CD27+CD95- naive CD8+ T cells lacking CXCR3 (TNR3-). The CDR3 reads CASSPGLAYHEQYF.